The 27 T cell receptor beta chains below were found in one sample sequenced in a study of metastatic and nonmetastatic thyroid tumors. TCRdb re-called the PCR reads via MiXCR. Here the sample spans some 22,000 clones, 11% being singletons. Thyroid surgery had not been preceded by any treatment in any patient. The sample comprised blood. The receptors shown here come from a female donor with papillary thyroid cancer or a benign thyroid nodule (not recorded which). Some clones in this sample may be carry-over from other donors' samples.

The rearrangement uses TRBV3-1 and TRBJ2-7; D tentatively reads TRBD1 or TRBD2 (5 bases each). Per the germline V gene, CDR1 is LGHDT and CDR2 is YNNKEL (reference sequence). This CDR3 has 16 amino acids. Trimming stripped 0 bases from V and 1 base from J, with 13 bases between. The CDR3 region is CASSQDPGQRSYEQYF. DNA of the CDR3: TGTGCCAGCAGCCAAGATCCGGGGCAAAGGTCCTACGAGCAGTACTTC.

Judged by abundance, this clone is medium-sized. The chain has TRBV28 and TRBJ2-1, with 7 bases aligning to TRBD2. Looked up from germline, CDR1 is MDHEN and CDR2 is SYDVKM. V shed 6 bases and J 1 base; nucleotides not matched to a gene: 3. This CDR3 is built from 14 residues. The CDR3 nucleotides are TGTGCCAGCAGATCGGGGGGTTCCTACAATGAGCAGTTCTTC. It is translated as CASRSGGSYNEQFF.

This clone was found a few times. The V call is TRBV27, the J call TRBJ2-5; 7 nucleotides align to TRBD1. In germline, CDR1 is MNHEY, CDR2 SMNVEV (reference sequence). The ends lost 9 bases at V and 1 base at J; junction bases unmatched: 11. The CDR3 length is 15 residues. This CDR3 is CASSAGTVPQETQYF. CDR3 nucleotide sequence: TGTGCCAGTTCCGCCGGGACAGTGCCCCAAGAGACCCAGTACTTC.

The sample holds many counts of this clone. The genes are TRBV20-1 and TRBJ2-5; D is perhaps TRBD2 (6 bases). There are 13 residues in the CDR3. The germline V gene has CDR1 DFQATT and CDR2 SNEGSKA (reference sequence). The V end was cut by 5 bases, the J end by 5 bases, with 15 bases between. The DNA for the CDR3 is TGCAGTGCTGGGTCAGCGGGCGAGGAGACCCAGTACTTC. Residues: CSAGSAGEETQYF.

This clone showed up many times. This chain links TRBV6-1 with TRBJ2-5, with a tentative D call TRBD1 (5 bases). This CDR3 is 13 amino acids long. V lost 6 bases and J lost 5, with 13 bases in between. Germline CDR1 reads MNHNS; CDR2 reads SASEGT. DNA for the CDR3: TGTGCCAGCAGCCTCAGGGCCCGGGAGACCCAGTACTTC. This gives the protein CASSLRARETQYF.

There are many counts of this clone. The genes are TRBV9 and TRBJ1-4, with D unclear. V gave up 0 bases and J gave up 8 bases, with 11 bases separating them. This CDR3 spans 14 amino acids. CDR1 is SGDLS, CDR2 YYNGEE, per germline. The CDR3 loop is CASSVAGFPEKLFF. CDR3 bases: TGTGCCAGCAGCGTAGCAGGATTTCCGGAAAAACTGTTTTTT.

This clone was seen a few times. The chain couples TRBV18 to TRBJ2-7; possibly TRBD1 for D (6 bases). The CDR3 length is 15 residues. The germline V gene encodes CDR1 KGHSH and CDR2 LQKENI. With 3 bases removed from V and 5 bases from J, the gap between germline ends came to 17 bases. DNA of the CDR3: TGTGCCAGCTCACCGGCTTCAGCCAGGGGCCACGAGCAGTACTTC. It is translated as CASSPASARGHEQYF.

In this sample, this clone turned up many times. The CDR3 coding sequence is TGCGCCAGCAGCCAAGCGTGGGCGGGAGCCACCTACAATGAGCAGTTCTTC. This codes for CASSQAWAGATYNEQFF. The chain employs TRBV4-3 and TRBJ2-1; 7 nucleotides align to TRBD2. With V trimmed by 1 base and J by 2 bases, 8 bases remained unmatched. This CDR3 is built from 17 residues. CDR1 LGHNA and CDR2 YSLEER come from the germline V gene.

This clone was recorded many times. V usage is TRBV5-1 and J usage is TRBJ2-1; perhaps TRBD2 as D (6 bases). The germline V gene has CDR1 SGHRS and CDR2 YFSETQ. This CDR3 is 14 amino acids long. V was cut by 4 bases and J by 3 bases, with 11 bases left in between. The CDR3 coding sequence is TGCGCCAGCAGCCCCGAAGCGGGCTACAATGAGCAGTTCTTC. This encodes CASSPEAGYNEQFF.

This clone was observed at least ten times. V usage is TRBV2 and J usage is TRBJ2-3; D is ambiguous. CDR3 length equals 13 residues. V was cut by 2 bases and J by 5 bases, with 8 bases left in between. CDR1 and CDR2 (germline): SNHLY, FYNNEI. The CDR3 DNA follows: TGTGCCAGCAGTGAATTGTCCAGAGATACGCAGTATTTT. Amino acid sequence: CASSELSRDTQYF.

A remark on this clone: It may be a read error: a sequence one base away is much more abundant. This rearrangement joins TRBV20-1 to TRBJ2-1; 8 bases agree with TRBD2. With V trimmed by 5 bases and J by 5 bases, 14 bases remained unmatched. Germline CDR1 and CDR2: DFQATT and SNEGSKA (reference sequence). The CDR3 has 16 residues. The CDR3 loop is CSAQKSGLAINNEQFF. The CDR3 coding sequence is TGCAGTGCTCAGAAAAGCGGACTAGCTATTAACAATGAGCAGTTCTTC.

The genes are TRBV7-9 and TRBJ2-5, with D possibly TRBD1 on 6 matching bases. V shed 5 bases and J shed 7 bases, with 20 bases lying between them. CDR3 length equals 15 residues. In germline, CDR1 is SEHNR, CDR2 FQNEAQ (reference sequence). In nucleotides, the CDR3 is TGTGCCAGCAGCCTTAGAGAGGACAGCACGGTGACCCAGTACTTC. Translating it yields CASSLREDSTVTQYF.

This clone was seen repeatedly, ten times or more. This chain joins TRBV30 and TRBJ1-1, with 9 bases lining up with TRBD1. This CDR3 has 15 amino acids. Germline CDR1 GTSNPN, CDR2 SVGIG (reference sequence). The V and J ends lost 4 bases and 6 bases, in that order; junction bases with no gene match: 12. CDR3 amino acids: CAWIGGGQGRAEAFF. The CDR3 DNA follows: TGTGCCTGGATTGGTGGCGGACAGGGGAGGGCTGAAGCTTTCTTT.

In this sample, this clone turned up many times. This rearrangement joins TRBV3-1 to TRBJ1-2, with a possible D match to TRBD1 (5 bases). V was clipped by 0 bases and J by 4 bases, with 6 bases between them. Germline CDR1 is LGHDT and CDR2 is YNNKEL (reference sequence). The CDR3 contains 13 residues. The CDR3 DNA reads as TGTGCCAGCAGCCAAGAGGGGCTCTATGGCTACACCTTC. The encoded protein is CASSQEGLYGYTF.

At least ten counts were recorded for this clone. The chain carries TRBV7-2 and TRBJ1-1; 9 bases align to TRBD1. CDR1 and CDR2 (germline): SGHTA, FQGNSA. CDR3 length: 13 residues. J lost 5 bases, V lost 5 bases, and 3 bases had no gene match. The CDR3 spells CASSQDRGTEAFF. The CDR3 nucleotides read TGTGCCAGCAGCCAAGACAGGGGGACTGAAGCTTTCTTT.

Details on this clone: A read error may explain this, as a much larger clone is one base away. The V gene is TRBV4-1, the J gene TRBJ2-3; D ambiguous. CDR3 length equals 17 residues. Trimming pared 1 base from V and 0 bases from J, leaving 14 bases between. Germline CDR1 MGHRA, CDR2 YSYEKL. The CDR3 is CASSQGQLRISTDTQYF. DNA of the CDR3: TGCGCCAGCAGCCAAGGGCAACTTCGCATTAGCACAGATACGCAGTATTTT.

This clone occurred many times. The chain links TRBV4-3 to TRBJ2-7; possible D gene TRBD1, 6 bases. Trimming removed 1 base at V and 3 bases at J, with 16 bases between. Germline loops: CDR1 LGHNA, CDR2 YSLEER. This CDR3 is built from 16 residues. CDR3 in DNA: TGCGCCAGCAGCCAAGGGACACAGGGAGCCCGCTACGAGCAGTACTTC. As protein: CASSQGTQGARYEQYF.

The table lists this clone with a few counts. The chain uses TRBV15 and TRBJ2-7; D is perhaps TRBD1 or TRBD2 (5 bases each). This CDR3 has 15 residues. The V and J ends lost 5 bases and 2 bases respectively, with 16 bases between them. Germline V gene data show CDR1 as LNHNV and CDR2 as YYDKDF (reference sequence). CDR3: CATSLRGSSTYEQYF. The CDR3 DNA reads TGTGCCACCAGCCTTCGGGGCAGCTCGACCTACGAGCAGTACTTC. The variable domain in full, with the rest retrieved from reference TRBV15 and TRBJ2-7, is DAMVIQNPRYQVTQFGKPVTLSCSQTLNHNVMYWYQQKSSQAPKLLFHYYDKDFNNEADTPDNFQSRRPNTSFCFLDIRSPGLGDTAMYLCATSLRGSSTYEQYFGPGTRLTVT.

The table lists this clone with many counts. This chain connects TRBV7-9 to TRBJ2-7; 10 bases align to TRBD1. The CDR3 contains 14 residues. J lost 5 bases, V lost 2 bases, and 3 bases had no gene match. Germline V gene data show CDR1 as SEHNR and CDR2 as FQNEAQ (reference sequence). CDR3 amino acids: CASSLWDRGHEQYF. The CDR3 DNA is TGTGCCAGCAGCTTATGGGACAGGGGCCACGAGCAGTACTTC.

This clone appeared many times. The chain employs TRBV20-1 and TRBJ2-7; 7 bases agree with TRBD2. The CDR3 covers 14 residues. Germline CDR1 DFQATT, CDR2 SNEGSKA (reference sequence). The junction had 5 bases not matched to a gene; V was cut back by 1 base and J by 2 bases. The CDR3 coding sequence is TGCAGTGCTAGAGGGCGGGAGAGTACCTACGAGCAGTACTTC. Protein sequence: CSARGRESTYEQYF.

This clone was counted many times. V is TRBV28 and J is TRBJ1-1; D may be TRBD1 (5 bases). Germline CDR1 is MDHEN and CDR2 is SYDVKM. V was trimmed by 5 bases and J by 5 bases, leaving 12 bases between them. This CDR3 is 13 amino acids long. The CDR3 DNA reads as TGTGCCAGCAGTCCCCTGGGGGAGACTGAAGCTTTCTTT. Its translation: CASSPLGETEAFF.

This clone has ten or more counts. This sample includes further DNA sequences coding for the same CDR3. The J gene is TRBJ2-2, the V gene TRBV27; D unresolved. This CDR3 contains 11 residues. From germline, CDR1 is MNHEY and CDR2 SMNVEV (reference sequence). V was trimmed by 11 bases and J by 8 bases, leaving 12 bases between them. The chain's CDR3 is CASWAFGELFF. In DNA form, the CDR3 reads TGTGCCTCCTGGGCATTTGGGGAGCTGTTTTTT.

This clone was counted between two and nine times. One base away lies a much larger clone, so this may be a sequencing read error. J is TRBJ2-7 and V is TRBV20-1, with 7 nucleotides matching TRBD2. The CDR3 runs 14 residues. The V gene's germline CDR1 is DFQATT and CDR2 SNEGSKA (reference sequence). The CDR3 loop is CSAYLGRASYGQYF. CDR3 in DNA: TGCAGTGCCTACCTAGGGAGGGCCTCCTACGGGCAGTACTTC.

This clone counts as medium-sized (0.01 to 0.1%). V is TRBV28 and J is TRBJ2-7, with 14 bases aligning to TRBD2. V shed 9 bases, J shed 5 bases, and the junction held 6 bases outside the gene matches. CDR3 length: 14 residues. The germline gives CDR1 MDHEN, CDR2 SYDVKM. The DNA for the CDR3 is TGTGCCAGTCGCAGACTAGCGGGAGGGAACGAGCAGTACTTC. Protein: CASRRLAGGNEQYF.

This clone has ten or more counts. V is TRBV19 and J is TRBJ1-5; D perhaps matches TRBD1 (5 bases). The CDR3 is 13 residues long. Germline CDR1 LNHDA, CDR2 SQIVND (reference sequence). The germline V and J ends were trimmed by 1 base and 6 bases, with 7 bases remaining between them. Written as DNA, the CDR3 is TGTGCCAGTAGTATAGCGGGGGGTCAGCCCCAGCATTTT. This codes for CASSIAGGQPQHF.

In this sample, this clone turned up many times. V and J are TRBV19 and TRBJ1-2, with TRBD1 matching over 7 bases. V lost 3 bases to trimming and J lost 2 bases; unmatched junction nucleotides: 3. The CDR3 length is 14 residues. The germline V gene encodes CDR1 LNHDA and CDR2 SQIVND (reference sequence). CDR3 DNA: TGTGCCAGTAGTATCGACAGGGTAAACTATGGCTACACCTTC. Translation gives CASSIDRVNYGYTF. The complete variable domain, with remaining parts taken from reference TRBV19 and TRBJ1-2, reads DGGITQSPKYLFRKEGQNVTLSCEQNLNHDAMYWYRQDPGQGLRLIYYSQIVNDFQKGDIAEGYSVSREKKESFPLTVTSAQKNPTAFYLCASSIDRVNYGYTFGSGTRLTVV.

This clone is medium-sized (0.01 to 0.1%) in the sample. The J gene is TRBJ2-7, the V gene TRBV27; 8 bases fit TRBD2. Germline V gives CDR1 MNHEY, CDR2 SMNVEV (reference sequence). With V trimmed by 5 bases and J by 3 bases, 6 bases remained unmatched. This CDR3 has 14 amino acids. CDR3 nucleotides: TGTGCCAGCAGTGTCCGGGAGGGGCGCTACGAGCAGTACTTC. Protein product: CASSVREGRYEQYF.